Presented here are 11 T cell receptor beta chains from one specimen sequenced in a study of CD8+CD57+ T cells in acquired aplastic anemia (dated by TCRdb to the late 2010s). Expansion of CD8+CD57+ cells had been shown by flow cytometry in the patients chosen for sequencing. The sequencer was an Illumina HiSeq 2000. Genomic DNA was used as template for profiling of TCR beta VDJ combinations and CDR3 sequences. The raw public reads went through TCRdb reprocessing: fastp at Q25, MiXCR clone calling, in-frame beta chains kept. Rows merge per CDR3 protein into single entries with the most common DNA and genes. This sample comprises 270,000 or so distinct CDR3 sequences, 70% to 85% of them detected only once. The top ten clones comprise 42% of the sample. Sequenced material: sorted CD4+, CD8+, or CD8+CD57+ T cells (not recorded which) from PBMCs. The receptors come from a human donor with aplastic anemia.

The CDR3 spells CASSSRSSYGAQFF. The DNA for the CDR3 is TGTGCCAGCAGCTCACGGAGTAGCTACGGGGCCCAGTTCTTC. The chain has TRBV7-9 and TRBJ2-1, with D possibly called TRBD1 or TRBD2 (5 bases each). In germline, CDR1 is SEHNR, CDR2 FQNEAQ (reference sequence). V shed 4 bases and J shed 13 bases, with 20 bases lying between them. This CDR3 region has 14 residues.

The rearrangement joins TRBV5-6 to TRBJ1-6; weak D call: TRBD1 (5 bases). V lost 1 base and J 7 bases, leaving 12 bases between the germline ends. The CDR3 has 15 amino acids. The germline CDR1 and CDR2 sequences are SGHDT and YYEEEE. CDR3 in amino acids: CASSLKPGLNSPLHF. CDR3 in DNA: TGTGCCAGCAGCTTGAAACCAGGGCTCAATTCACCCCTCCACTTT. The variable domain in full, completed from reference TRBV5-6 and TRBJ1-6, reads DAGVTQSPTHLIKTRGQQVTLRCSPKSGHDTVSWYQQALGQGPQFIFQYYEEEERQRGNFPDRFSGHQFPNYSSELNVNALLLGDSALYLCASSLKPGLNSPLHFGNGTRLTVT.

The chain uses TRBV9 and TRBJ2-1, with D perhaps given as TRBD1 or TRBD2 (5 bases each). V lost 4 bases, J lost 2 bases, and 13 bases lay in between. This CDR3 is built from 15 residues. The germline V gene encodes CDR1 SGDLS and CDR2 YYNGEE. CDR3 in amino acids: CASSQGAGTYNEQFF. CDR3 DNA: TGTGCCAGCAGCCAAGGGGCGGGTACCTACAATGAGCAGTTCTTC.

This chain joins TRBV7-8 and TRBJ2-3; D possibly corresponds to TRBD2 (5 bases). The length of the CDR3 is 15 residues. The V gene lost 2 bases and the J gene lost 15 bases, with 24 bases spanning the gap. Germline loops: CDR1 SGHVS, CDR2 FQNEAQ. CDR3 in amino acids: CASSLTGGRDTQYYF. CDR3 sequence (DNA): TGTGCCAGCAGCTTAACCGGAGGCCGCGATACGCAGTATTATTTT.

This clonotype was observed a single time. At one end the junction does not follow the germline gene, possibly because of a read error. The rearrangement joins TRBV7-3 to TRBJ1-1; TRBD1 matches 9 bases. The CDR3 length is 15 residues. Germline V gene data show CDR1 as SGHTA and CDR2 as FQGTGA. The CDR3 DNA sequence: TGTGCCACCAGCCAGGGCGGGACAGGGCTGTTCGAGCAGTTCTTT. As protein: CATSQGGTGLFEQFF.

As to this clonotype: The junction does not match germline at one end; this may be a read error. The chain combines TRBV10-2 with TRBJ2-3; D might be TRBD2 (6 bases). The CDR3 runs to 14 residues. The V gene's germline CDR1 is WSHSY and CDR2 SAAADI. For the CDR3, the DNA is TGTGCCAGCAGCGACGTGGGAGGTACCTATACGCAGTATTTC. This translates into CASSDVGGTYTQYF.

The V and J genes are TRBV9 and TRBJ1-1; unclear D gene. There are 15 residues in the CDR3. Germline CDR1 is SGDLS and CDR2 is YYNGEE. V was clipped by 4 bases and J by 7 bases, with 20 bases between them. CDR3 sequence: CASSFGLGGINEAFF. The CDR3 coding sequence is TGTGCCAGCAGCTTTGGACTGGGAGGGATCAATGAAGCTTTCTTT. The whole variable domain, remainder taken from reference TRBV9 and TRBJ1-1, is DSGVTQTPKHLITATGQRVTLRCSPRSGDLSVYWYQQSLDQGLQFLIQYYNGEERAKGNILERFSAQQFPDLHSELNLSSLELGDSALYFCASSFGLGGINEAFFGQGTRLTVV.

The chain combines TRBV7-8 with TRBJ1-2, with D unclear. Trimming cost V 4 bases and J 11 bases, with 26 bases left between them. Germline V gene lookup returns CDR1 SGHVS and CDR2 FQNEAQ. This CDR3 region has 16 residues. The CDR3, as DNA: TGTGCCAGCAGCTCCGCCCAGCGTGAGGAATACAATGAGTACACCTTC. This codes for CASSSAQREEYNEYTF.

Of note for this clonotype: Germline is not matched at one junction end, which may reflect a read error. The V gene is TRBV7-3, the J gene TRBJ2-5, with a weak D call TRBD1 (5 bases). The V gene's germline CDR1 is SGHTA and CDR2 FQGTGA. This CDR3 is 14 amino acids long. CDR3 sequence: CASSRGFGAEAFFF. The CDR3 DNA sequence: TGTGCCAGCAGTAGGGGCTTCGGCGCAGAAGCTTTCTTTTTC.

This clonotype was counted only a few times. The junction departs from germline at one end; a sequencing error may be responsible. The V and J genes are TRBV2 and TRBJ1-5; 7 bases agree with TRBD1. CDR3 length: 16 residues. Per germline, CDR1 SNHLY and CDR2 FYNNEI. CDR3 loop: CASSDGGDSRNQPQHF. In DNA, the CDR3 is TGTGCTAGCAGTGATGGGGGGGACAGCCGCAATCAGCCCCAGCATTTT.

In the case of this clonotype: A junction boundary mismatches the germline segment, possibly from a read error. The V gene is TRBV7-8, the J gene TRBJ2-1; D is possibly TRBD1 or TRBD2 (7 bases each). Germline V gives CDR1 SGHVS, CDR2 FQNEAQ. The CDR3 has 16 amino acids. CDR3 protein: CASSLLPRGGSYEQFF. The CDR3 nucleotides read TGTGCCAGCAGCTTACTACCCAGGGGGGGGAGCTATGAACAGTTCTTC.